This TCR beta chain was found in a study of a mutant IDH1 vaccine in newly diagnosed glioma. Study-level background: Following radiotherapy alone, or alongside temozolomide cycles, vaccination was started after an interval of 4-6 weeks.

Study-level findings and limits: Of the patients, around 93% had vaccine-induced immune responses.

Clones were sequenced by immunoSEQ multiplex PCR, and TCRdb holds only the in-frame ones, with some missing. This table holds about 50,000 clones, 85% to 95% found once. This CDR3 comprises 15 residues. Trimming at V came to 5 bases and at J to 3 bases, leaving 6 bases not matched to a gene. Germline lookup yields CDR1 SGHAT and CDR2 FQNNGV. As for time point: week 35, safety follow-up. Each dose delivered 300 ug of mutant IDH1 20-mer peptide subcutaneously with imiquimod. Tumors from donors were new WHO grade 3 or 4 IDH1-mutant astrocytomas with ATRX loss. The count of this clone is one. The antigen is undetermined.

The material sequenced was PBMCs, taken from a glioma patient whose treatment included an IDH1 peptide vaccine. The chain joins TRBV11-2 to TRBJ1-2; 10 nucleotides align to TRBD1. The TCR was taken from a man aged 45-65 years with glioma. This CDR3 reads CASSPRQGADYGYTF. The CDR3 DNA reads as TGTGCCAGCAGCCCCCGACAGGGGGCCGACTATGGCTACACCTTC.